The 13 T cell receptor beta chains presented below share a single source sample, sequenced in a study of TIL therapy for anti-PD-1-resistant metastatic lung cancer. This was the immunoSEQ v3 assay. TCRdb's copy holds only in-frame clones and misses some; the assay was immunoSEQ multiplex PCR. The profile shows under 65,000 clones, 75% to 85% of them singletons. As to time point: pre-treatment sample, taken before nivolumab and TIL therapy. Sequencing used blood, obtained at baseline. The source of these receptors is a person aged 30 to 80 with non-small cell lung cancer.

This chain uses TRBV6-5 with TRBJ2-5; D tentatively fits TRBD1 or TRBD2 (6 bases each). The CDR3 extends over 15 amino acids. CDR1 is MNHEY and CDR2 is SVGAGI in the germline V gene. The V end was cut by 3 bases, the J end by 2 bases, with 13 bases between. CDR3 coding DNA: TGTGCCAGCAGTTATAGTGGGGGGCTTCAAGAGACCCAGTACTTC. Its translation: CASSYSGGLQETQYF.

This rearrangement joins TRBV4-2 to TRBJ1-4; 11 positions match TRBD1. V dropped 0 bases and J dropped 8; count of bases not matched to a gene: 2. The CDR3 has 15 amino acids. Germline-derived CDR1 and CDR2 are LGHNA and YNFKEQ. In DNA form, the CDR3 reads TGTGCCAGCAGCCAAGATGGGACAGGGGGAGAAAAACTGTTTTTT. Translated, it gives CASSQDGTGGEKLFF.

The chain is built from TRBV7-5 and TRBJ2-1; no check of the table's D call, TRBD2, against the DNA was made. TRBV7-5 is described as a pseudogene. The CDR3 spans 16 residues. In DNA form, the CDR3 reads TGTGTCAGAAGCTTAGAGAGGTCGAGCTCCTACAATGAGCAGTTCTTC. This encodes CVRSLERSSSYNEQFF.

V gene TRBV6-5 combines with J gene TRBJ1-2, with D tentatively TRBD1 (6 bases). CDR3 length: 14 amino acids. Germline assignment: CDR1 MNHEY and CDR2 SVGAGI. Between the trimmed V and J ends, which lost 5 bases and 8 bases, there was a span of 18 bases. CDR3 amino acids: CASSTLLQGRGYTF. As DNA, the CDR3 is TGTGCCAGCAGTACACTATTACAGGGACGGGGCTACACCTTC.

The chain is built from TRBV6-2 or TRBV6-3 and TRBJ2-3; D is possibly TRBD2 (5 bases). The CDR3 consists of 16 residues. CDR1 is MNHEY and CDR2 is SVGEGT in the germline V gene. With 2 bases removed from V and 1 base from J, the gap between germline ends came to 13 bases. The CDR3 is CASSYLDFTRTDTQYF. The DNA for the CDR3 is TGTGCCAGCAGTTACCTGGACTTTACCCGCACAGATACGCAGTATTTT.

This clone was counted once. At one end, the junction sequence differs from germline, possibly due to a read error. CDR3 amino acids: CASRFLLRAPYEQYF. DNA of the CDR3: TGCGCCAGCCGCTTCCTCCTTCGGGCCCCCTACGAGCAGTACTTC. This sequence joins TRBV5-1 and TRBJ2-7, with no clear D. The CDR3 consists of 15 residues. CDR1 and CDR2 from the germline V gene are SGHRS and YFSETQ.

The chain employs TRBV29-1 and TRBJ2-7; possible D gene TRBD1, 7 bases. Germline V lookup: CDR1 SQVTM, CDR2 ANQGSEA. V dropped 1 base and J dropped 2 bases, with 15 bases sitting between them. This CDR3 spans 15 amino acids. The CDR3 protein is CSVEGDRGTAYEQYF. CDR3 DNA sequence: TGCAGCGTTGAAGGGGATCGGGGGACAGCCTACGAGCAGTACTTC.

The rearrangement links TRBV25-1 to TRBJ1-3, with D tentatively TRBD1 (5 bases). CDR1 and CDR2 from the germline V gene are MGHDK and SYGVNS. The CDR3 spans 14 residues. V was shortened by 7 bases and J by 0 bases, with 10 bases between the two germline ends. CDR3 sequence (DNA): TGTGCCAGCAAAGACAGTAGCTCTGGAAACACCATATATTTT. This encodes CASKDSSSGNTIYF.

This sequence joins TRBV7-6 and TRBJ1-2; no definite D call. CDR3 size: 12 residues. The germline V gene has CDR1 SGHVS and CDR2 FNYEAQ. With 6 bases removed from V and 5 bases from J, the gap between germline ends came to 10 bases. The CDR3 DNA reads as TGTGCCAGCAGTCAACGAGGGTATGGCTACACCTTC. Protein sequence: CASSQRGYGYTF.

The chain employs TRBV5-6 and TRBJ1-4, with TRBD1 matching over 11 bases. Per the germline V gene, CDR1 is SGHDT and CDR2 is YYEEEE. The CDR3 length is 15 residues. Trimming took 4 bases from V and 7 from J; bases not matched to a gene: 6. In DNA form, the CDR3 reads TGTGCCAGCAGCCACCCCGGGACAGGGGGTGAAAAACTGTTTTTT. Protein product: CASSHPGTGGEKLFF.

The chain recombines TRBV15 with TRBJ2-3; 9 bases map to TRBD2. The germline V gene encodes CDR1 LNHNV and CDR2 YYDKDF (reference sequence). The CDR3 covers 14 residues. The junction had 2 bases not matched to a gene; V was cut back by 3 bases and J by 4 bases. The CDR3 DNA sequence: TGTGCCACCAGCAGGCTAGCGGGGTCAGATACGCAGTATTTT. Translated, it gives CATSRLAGSDTQYF.

This clone has a handful of counts. In nucleotides, the CDR3 is TGTGCCTGGAGAGGAGGGGACTACACCGGGGAGCTGTTTTTT. Translated: CAWRGGDYTGELFF. The chain carries TRBV30 and TRBJ2-2; weak D call: TRBD2 (6 bases). Germline CDR1 and CDR2: GTSNPN and SVGIG (reference sequence). Trimming shortened V by 3 bases and J by 3 bases, and 11 bases separated the two germline ends. The CDR3 is 14 residues long.

J is TRBJ2-1 and V is TRBV24-1; no clear D gene. This CDR3 contains 16 residues. Germline V gene lookup returns CDR1 KGHDR and CDR2 SFDVKD. Trimming pared 4 bases from V and 5 bases from J, leaving 17 bases between. CDR3 coding DNA: TGTGCCACCAGTGAGAAAAGTTTGGGTTCGGACAATGAGCAGTTCTTC. Its translation is CATSEKSLGSDNEQFF.